The 9 T cell receptor beta chains below come from one sample, sequenced in a study of neoadjuvant anti-PD-1 for oral cavity cancer. Assay used: immunoSEQ multiplex PCR; TCRdb lists only in-frame clones, some missing. Seen here are 11,000 to 15,000 clones, roughly three quarters observed once, and the top ten hold around 2.9%. The sample was PBMCs, taken before nivolumab (anti-PD-1) treatment. The receptors were gathered from a person aged 40 to 85 with oral cavity squamous cell carcinoma.

The chain carries TRBV10-3 and TRBJ2-1; the match to TRBD2 covers 12 bases. The V gene's germline CDR1 is ENHRY and CDR2 SYGVKD. The CDR3 extends over 16 amino acids. Trimming at V came to 4 bases and at J to 10 bases, leaving 11 bases not matched to a gene. CDR3 in DNA: TGTGCCATCAGTGCCGAGACTAGCGGGGGAGGTGTAGAGCAGTTCTTC. This sequence encodes CAISAETSGGGVEQFF.

This clone was found a few times. This sequence joins TRBV7-3 and TRBJ2-2; TRBD2 is a possible D gene (6 bases). Per germline, CDR1 SGHTA and CDR2 FQGTGA. The CDR3 runs 15 residues. Trimming left V 2 bases short and J 5 bases short, with 12 bases between. The CDR3 is CASSLEGLGTGELFF. The CDR3 DNA follows: TGTGCCAGCAGCTTAGAGGGACTCGGGACCGGGGAGCTGTTTTTT.

This clone was found a few times. This chain uses TRBV19 with TRBJ2-2; 11 nucleotides agree with TRBD1. Trimming at V came to 2 bases and at J to 1 base, leaving 3 bases not matched to a gene. The CDR3 extends over 17 amino acids. The germline V gene encodes CDR1 LNHDA and CDR2 SQIVND (reference sequence). The CDR3: CASSIRGQGVNTGELFF. CDR3 coding DNA: TGTGCCAGTAGTATAAGGGGACAGGGGGTGAACACCGGGGAGCTGTTTTTT.

The J gene is TRBJ2-2, the V gene TRBV11-2; no definite D call. Trimming removed 6 bases from V and 6 bases from J, with 11 bases in between. Germline CDR1 SGHAT, CDR2 FQNNGV. The CDR3 extends over 13 amino acids. The CDR3 protein is CASSQRAAGELFF. The CDR3 coding sequence is TGTGCCAGCAGTCAAAGGGCGGCCGGGGAGCTGTTTTTT.

The rearrangement joins TRBV18 to TRBJ2-1, with D maybe TRBD1 (5 bases). The CDR3 length is 16 residues. Germline CDR1 and CDR2: KGHSH and LQKENI. V was clipped by 0 bases and J by 7 bases, with 16 bases between them. The CDR3 nucleotides read TGTGCCAGCTCACCACCGAGACAGACTCCCAAAAATGAGCAGTTCTTC. Translated, it gives CASSPPRQTPKNEQFF.

This CDR3 is CASSLLTPREAFF. CDR3 DNA: TGTGCCAGCAGCTTGTTAACACCCCGTGAAGCTTTCTTT. This chain joins TRBV11-2 and TRBJ1-1; D call uncertain. The ends were cut back, 3 bases at V and 7 bases at J, with 12 bases in the middle. Germline V lookup: CDR1 SGHAT, CDR2 FQNNGV. This CDR3 has 13 residues. The variable domain in full, with the rest retrieved from reference TRBV11-2 and TRBJ1-1, is EAGVAQSPRYKIIEKRQSVAFWCNPISGHATLYWYQQILGQGPKLLIQFQNNGVVDDSQLPKDRFSAERLKGVDSTLKIQPAKLEDSAVYLCASSLLTPREAFFGQGTRLTVV.

This clone was detected once. This sequence joins TRBV5-4 and TRBJ2-1, with 7 bases lining up with TRBD2. CDR3 length: 15 residues. Trimming cost V 5 bases and J 4 bases; bases outside gene matches: 9. CDR1 is SGHNT and CDR2 is YYREEE in the germline V gene (reference sequence). CDR3 region: CASSQGLETYNEQFF. The DNA for the CDR3 is TGTGCCAGCAGTCAAGGACTAGAAACTTACAATGAGCAGTTCTTC.

V is TRBV19 and J is TRBJ1-4; 10 bases agree with TRBD1. The germline V gene has CDR1 LNHDA and CDR2 SQIVND (reference sequence). CDR3 size: 15 residues. The V segment lost 5 bases and the J segment 8 bases; nucleotides outside the gene matches: 8. In DNA form, the CDR3 reads TGTGCCAGTAGTGTAACCGGGACAGGGGCAGAAAAACTGTTTTTT. Translated, it gives CASSVTGTGAEKLFF. Full variable domain (remainder filled in from reference TRBV19 and TRBJ1-4): DGGITQSPKYLFRKEGQNVTLSCEQNLNHDAMYWYRQDPGQGLRLIYYSQIVNDFQKGDIAEGYSVSREKKESFPLTVTSAQKNPTAFYLCASSVTGTGAEKLFFGSGTQLSVL.

Only a few counts were recorded for this clone. This chain joins TRBV29-1 and TRBJ2-1; TRBD2 aligns across 8 bases. Germline CDR1 reads SQVTM; CDR2 reads ANQGSEA. The CDR3 is 14 residues long. V dropped 6 bases and J dropped 4; count of bases not matched to a gene: 8. CDR3 nucleotide sequence: TGCAGCGTGGGGAAACTAGCGGTATACAATGAGCAGTTCTTC. Protein product: CSVGKLAVYNEQFF.